The rows below give T cell receptor beta chains drawn from one sample of a study of blood T cell repertoires in COVID-19. The protocol was immunoSEQ multiplex PCR, while the TCRdb copy is restricted to in-frame clones and leaves out a portion. This sample has around 370,000 clones, with almost 90% found just once. What was sequenced was peripheral blood. The source of these receptors is a woman in her seventies with COVID-19, enrolled during active disease. CDR3s include the opening cysteine and the closing phenylalanine or tryptophan. A D gene is named only where the DNA matches it firmly. Clone size is stated in some rows and not others, as once, few, many or a class when expanded.

J gene	clone size	D gene	V gene	CDR3 DNA	CDR3 protein
TRBJ2-2	once	TRBD2	TRBV6-5	TGTGCCAGCAGTTACTCGTCGGGAGGCCCCGGGGAGCTGTTTTTT	CASSYSSGGPGELFF
TRBJ2-7	-	-	TRBV11-2	TGTGCCAGCAGCCAGCCCGGTCGAAAGCGCTCCTACGAGCAGTACTTC	CASSQPGRKRSYEQYF
TRBJ1-1	-	-	TRBV19	TGTGCCAGTAGTATACAGGGTAGCACTGAAGCTTTCTTT	CASSIQGSTEAFF
TRBJ1-5	-	-	TRBV7-8	TGTGCCAGCAGCTTAGCGGGGAGGGGACAGCCCCAGCATTTT	CASSLAGRGQPQHF
TRBJ2-1	-	-	TRBV3-1/TRBV3-2	TGTGCCAGCAGCCCTATGCCGTCAGGTGAGCAGTTCTTC	CASSPMPSGEQFF
TRBJ2-3	-	TRBD1	TRBV6-5	TGTGCCAGCAGGGATGGGACAGGGATAAATGATCGAAAGTATTTT	CASRDGTGINDRKYF
TRBJ1-1	-	TRBD1	TRBV4-1	TGCGCCAGCAGCCAAAAGACAGGGGGAGGCACTGAAGCTTTCTTT	CASSQKTGGGTEAFF
TRBJ2-7	once	TRBD2	TRBV9	TGTGCCAGCAGCGTAGTCGGCGGGGGGGTTAACGAGCAGTACTTC	CASSVVGGGVNEQYF
TRBJ2-4	-	TRBD1	TRBV27	TGTGCCAGCAGTCCTGGACAGGGCCCCAGTAACATTCAGTACTTC	CASSPGQGPSNIQYF
TRBJ1-6	-	TRBD1	TRBV11-2	TGTGCCAGCAGCTTAGCCTCTGCCCGGGACAGCCTTAATTCACCCCTCCACTTT	CASSLASARDSLNSPLHF
TRBJ1-2	-	-	TRBV4-2	TGTGCCAGCAGCCAAGACAGGGAATATGGCTACACCTTC	CASSQDREYGYTF
TRBJ2-7	-	-	TRBV6-2/TRBV6-3	TGTGCCAGCAGTTACAACAACCACGAGCAGTACTTC	CASSYNNHEQYF
TRBJ1-1	-	-	TRBV5-6	TGTGCCAGCAGCTTTAATTTGAACACTGAAGCTTTCTTT	CASSFNLNTEAFF
TRBJ1-1	-	TRBD1	TRBV6-2/TRBV6-3	TGTGCCAGCAGACCTCTAGACAGGGTGAACACTGAAGCTTTCTTT	CASRPLDRVNTEAFF
TRBJ1-5	-	TRBD1	TRBV6-2/TRBV6-3	TGTGCCAGCAGTAATACAGGGGATCAGCCCCAGCATTTT	CASSNTGDQPQHF
TRBJ1-4	-	-	TRBV7-2	TGTGCCAGCAGCTTATCGGGGTTGTTAGTTGAAAAACTGTTTTTT	CASSLSGLLVEKLFF
TRBJ2-3	once	TRBD2	TRBV2	TGTGCCAGCAGTGAGCCCGGGGGGGGAGATACGCAGTATTTT	CASSEPGGGDTQYF
TRBJ1-1	-	-	TRBV29-1	TGCAGCGTTGGGTACAGTCCCACTGAAGCTTTCTTT	CSVGYSPTEAFF
TRBJ1-1	-	TRBD1	TRBV19	TGTGCCAGTAGCACCTCTCCAGGGACAGGGAAACCTGAAGCTTTCTTT	CASSTSPGTGKPEAFF
TRBJ1-2	once	-	TRBV19	TGTGCCAGTAGCTACAGCAACTATGGCTACACCTTC	CASSYSNYGYTF
TRBJ1-2	-	TRBD1	TRBV5-8	TGTGCCAGCCCCGGACAGGGTAGCTACACCTTC	CASPGQGSYTF
TRBJ1-2	once	-	TRBV29-1	TGCAGCAGTCGGGGAGGGGGCTACACCTTC	CSSRGGGYTF
TRBJ1-5	-	TRBD1	TRBV7-9	TGTGCCAGCAGCTTAGGGACAGGCCCCAATCAGCCCCAGCATTTT	CASSLGTGPNQPQHF
TRBJ1-4	-	TRBD1	TRBV5-8	TGTGCCAGCAGCTTGGGCAGGGGGCCGAATGAAAAACTGTTTTTT	CASSLGRGPNEKLFF
TRBJ2-7	once	-	TRBV5-6	TGTGCCAGCAGCCCCCCCCGTTCGTGGCGGGGCATCCCCTACGAGCAGTACTTC	CASSPPRSWRGIPYEQYF
TRBJ2-7	once	-	TRBV12-5	TGTGCTAGTGGTTACGGGACACCGGGTTTGGACGAGCAGTACTTC	CASGYGTPGLDEQYF
TRBJ1-1	-	TRBD1	TRBV5-1	TGCGCCAGCAGCCCCTGGACAGGGGAAATTGTGATGGCTTTCTTT	CASSPWTGEIVMAFF